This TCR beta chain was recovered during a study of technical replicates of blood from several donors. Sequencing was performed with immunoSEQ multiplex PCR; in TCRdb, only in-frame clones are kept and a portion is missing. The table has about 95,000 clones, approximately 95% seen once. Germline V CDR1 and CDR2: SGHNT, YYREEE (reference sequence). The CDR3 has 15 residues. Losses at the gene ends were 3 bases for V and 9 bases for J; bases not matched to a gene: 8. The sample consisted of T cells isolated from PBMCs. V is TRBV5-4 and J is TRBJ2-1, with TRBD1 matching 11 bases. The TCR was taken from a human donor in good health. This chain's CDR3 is CASSWGTGGMSEQFF. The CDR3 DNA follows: TGTGCCAGCAGCTGGGGGACAGGGGGAATGAGTGAGCAGTTCTTC.